The source of this TCR beta chain is a study of monozygotic twins with inflammatory bowel disease. CDR1 is SEHNR, CDR2 FQNEAQ, per germline (reference sequence). The CDR3 length is 15 residues. For this clonotype: Its antigen is unidentified.

For both chains, the TCRalpha and TCRbeta cDNA went through two nested PCRs of approximately 16 and 9 cycles. For each CDR3 protein, TCRdb gives one entry from its re-call of the 5' RACE reads, without DNA. The listing records a few hundred thousand distinct CDR3 sequences. Whole-study results and caveats: It was in IBD patients that TCRbeta diversity (inverse Simpson) was lower than in healthy co-twins. Sharing of clonotypes with others was lower in IBD patients than in healthy twins, and this was especially so with disease activity.

The sequencing sample was made of blood. The chain carries TRBV7-9 and TRBJ1-1. This clonotype was sampled from a human donor with ulcerative colitis or Crohn's disease, or a healthy co-twin of an affected twin (not recorded which). CDR3 amino acids: CASSLGERGNTEAFF.